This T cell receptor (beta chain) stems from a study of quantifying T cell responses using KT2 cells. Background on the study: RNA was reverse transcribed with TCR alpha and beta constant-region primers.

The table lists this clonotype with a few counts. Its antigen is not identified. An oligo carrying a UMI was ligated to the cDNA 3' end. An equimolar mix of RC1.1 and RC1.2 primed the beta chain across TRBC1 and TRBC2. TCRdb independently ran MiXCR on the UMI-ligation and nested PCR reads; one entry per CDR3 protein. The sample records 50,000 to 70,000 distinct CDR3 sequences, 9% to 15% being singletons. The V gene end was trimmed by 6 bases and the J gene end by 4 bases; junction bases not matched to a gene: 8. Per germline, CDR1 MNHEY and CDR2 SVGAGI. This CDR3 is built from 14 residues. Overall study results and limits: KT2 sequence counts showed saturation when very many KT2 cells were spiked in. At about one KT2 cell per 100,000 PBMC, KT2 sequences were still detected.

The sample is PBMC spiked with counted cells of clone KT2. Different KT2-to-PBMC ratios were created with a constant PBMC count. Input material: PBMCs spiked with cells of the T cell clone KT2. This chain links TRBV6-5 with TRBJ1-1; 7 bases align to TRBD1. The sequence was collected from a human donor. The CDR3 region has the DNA TGTGCCAGCAGGACAGGGACGGTAATCACTGAAGCTTTCTTT. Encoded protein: CASRTGTVITEAFF.